The 20 T cell receptor beta chains given below trace back to one sample, sequenced in a study of control samples from healthy donors and cancer patients. Method: immunoSEQ multiplex PCR; TCRdb's copy keeps in-frame clones and lacks some. The data hold under 85,000 clones, with 94% observed a single time. Sequenced material: blood. All receptors derive from a woman between 35 and 50 years old in good health.

The chain carries TRBV6-1 and TRBJ1-5; D unclear. Germline CDR1 and CDR2: MNHNS and SASEGT. This CDR3 contains 11 residues. V gave up 1 base and J gave up 11 bases, with 6 bases separating them. The CDR3 bases are TGTGCCAGCAGTGAAGGGGTGGCCCAGCATTTT. It codes for CASSEGVAQHF.

This clone is large in the sample. V usage is TRBV10-2 and J usage is TRBJ2-7; D gene uncertain. Germline CDR1 WSHSY, CDR2 SAAADI. The V and J ends lost 0 bases and 0 bases respectively, with 9 bases between them. This CDR3 comprises 15 residues. The CDR3 DNA reads as TGCGCCAGCAGTGAGTCACCTGATAGCTCCTACGAGCAGTACTTC. The encoded protein is CASSESPDSSYEQYF.

The chain is built from TRBV15 and TRBJ1-2; a possible D gene is TRBD1 (5 bases). Looked up from germline, CDR1 is LNHNV and CDR2 is YYDKDF (reference sequence). The germline V and J ends were trimmed by 0 bases and 2 bases, with 10 bases remaining between them. The CDR3 is 15 residues long. The CDR3 spells CATSRDGAPNYGYTF. Here the CDR3 DNA reads TGTGCCACCAGCAGAGATGGGGCACCCAACTATGGCTACACCTTC.

The gene calls are TRBV11-2 and TRBJ2-1, with D maybe TRBD1 (5 bases). The CDR3 totals 14 residues. Trimming removed 5 bases from V and 2 bases from J, with 10 bases in between. CDR1 SGHAT and CDR2 FQNNGV come from the germline V gene. The CDR3 spells CASSAGWPYNEQFF. The CDR3 coding sequence is TGTGCCAGCAGCGCAGGGTGGCCCTACAATGAGCAGTTCTTC.

The chain joins TRBV4-3 to TRBJ1-2; D gene unclear. Trimming removed 0 bases at V and 5 bases at J, with 13 bases between. The germline V gene encodes CDR1 LGHNA and CDR2 YSLEER. The length of the CDR3 is 15 residues. CDR3 protein: CASSQDLASAYGYTF. CDR3 sequence (DNA): TGCGCCAGCAGCCAAGATCTGGCCAGCGCATATGGCTACACCTTC.

The chain carries TRBV6-1 and TRBJ1-5, with 8 bases that match TRBD1. V gave up 4 bases and J gave up 3 bases; unmatched junction bases: 8. CDR1 and CDR2 (germline): MNHNS, SASEGT. The CDR3 spans 16 residues. In nucleotides, the CDR3 is TGTGCCAGCAGTGTAACCGGACAGGGTCTCAATCAGCCCCAGCATTTT. It translates to CASSVTGQGLNQPQHF.

V gene TRBV12-3 or TRBV12-4 combines with J gene TRBJ1-5; D not resolved. The ends were cut back, 7 bases at V and 5 bases at J, with 12 bases in the middle. The CDR3 runs 13 residues. The CDR3 loop is CASTKTGDQPQHF. The DNA for the CDR3 is TGTGCCAGCACCAAGACGGGCGATCAGCCCCAGCATTTT.

J is TRBJ1-1 and V is TRBV13, with 8 bases lining up with TRBD1. Looked up from germline, CDR1 is PRHDT and CDR2 is FYEKMQ (reference sequence). Trimming cost V 1 base and J 5 bases; bases outside gene matches: 0. The CDR3 runs to 13 residues. Here the CDR3 DNA reads TGTGCCAGCAGCTTAGACAGGGGGACTGAAGCTTTCTTT. Amino acids: CASSLDRGTEAFF.

The chain couples TRBV6-5 to TRBJ1-1; TRBD1 aligns across 12 bases. CDR1 is MNHEY, CDR2 SVGAGI, per germline. CDR3 length: 14 residues. V lost 6 bases and J lost 7; bases outside the gene matches: 6. In nucleotides, the CDR3 is TGTGCCAGCAGCCGGGACAGGGGGCTGGGTGAAGCTTTCTTT. Its translation is CASSRDRGLGEAFF.

This sequence joins TRBV7-9 and TRBJ1-6, with a tentative D call TRBD1 (5 bases). The germline V gene has CDR1 SEHNR and CDR2 FQNEAQ (reference sequence). This CDR3 contains 10 residues. With 11 bases removed from V and 9 bases from J, the gap between germline ends came to 8 bases. The CDR3 loop is CAPGGSPLHF. The DNA of the CDR3 is TGTGCCCCCGGGGGTTCACCCCTCCACTTT.

J is TRBJ2-5 and V is TRBV19; 7 nucleotides match TRBD2. CDR1 and CDR2 (germline): LNHDA, SQIVND (reference sequence). With V trimmed by 3 bases and J by 2 bases, 9 bases remained unmatched. The CDR3 has 16 amino acids. Here the CDR3 reads CASSMRSGPIQETQYF. Written as DNA, the CDR3 is TGTGCCAGTAGTATGCGTAGCGGGCCGATACAAGAGACCCAGTACTTC.

V is TRBV9 and J is TRBJ2-7, with 7 positions matching TRBD2. After removal of 0 bases from V and 2 bases from J, the junction contained 2 bases not matched to a gene. The CDR3 sequence is 14 residues long. Germline CDR1 is SGDLS and CDR2 is YYNGEE. The DNA for the CDR3 is TGTGCCAGCAGCGTAGCTGGGACTACCTACGAGCAGTACTTC. It encodes CASSVAGTTYEQYF.

This chain uses TRBV7-8 with TRBJ2-1, with 13 positions matching TRBD2. V dropped 3 bases and J dropped 0; count of bases not matched to a gene: 14. Germline V gene data show CDR1 as SGHVS and CDR2 as FQNEAQ. This CDR3 spans 21 amino acids. Here the CDR3 DNA reads TGTGCCAGCAGCTTTTTAGGTACCGGGACTAGCGGGGCTAGCTCCTACAATGAGCAGTTCTTC. It is translated as CASSFLGTGTSGASSYNEQFF.

This chain uses TRBV5-4 with TRBJ2-4, with TRBD1 matching over 8 bases. J lost 14 bases, V lost 4 bases, and 11 bases had no gene match. Germline V lookup: CDR1 SGHNT, CDR2 YYREEE (reference sequence). This CDR3 comprises 13 residues. CDR3 region: CASSPDSRGREYF. For the CDR3, the DNA is TGTGCCAGCAGCCCAGATTCCAGGGGGCGCGAGTACTTC.

The V call is TRBV19, the J call TRBJ1-5, with 8 bases lining up with TRBD1. CDR1 LNHDA and CDR2 SQIVND come from the germline V gene (reference sequence). The CDR3 is 16 amino acids. V trimming: 5 bases; J trimming: 2 bases; junction bases outside the gene matches: 8. CDR3 region: CASSPLDRVGNQPQHF. CDR3 sequence (DNA): TGTGCCAGTAGTCCCCTGGACAGGGTAGGCAATCAGCCCCAGCATTTT.

V usage is TRBV12-3 or TRBV12-4 and J usage is TRBJ2-7; D call uncertain. V was shortened by 2 bases and J by 4 bases, with 6 bases between the two germline ends. The CDR3 length is 12 residues. CDR3 sequence reads: CASSLIGYEQYF. DNA for the CDR3: TGTGCCAGCAGTTTAATAGGGTACGAGCAGTACTTC.

The chain couples TRBV7-9 to TRBJ1-1; D is perhaps TRBD1 (6 bases). The V end lost 6 bases, the J end lost 8 bases, and 16 bases lay between the germline ends. Germline V gives CDR1 SEHNR, CDR2 FQNEAQ (reference sequence). The CDR3 totals 13 residues. DNA for the CDR3: TGTGCCAGCAGAGCAGCCGACAGGCAGGAAGCTTTCTTT. Amino acid sequence: CASRAADRQEAFF.

The J gene is TRBJ2-1, the V gene TRBV6-1, with D perhaps being TRBD1 or TRBD2 (5 bases each). Germline V gene sequence: CDR1 MNHNS, CDR2 SASEGT. This CDR3 has 13 amino acids. V lost 2 bases and J lost 8, with 10 bases in between. CDR3 sequence: CASSELGDDEQFF. The CDR3 region has the DNA TGTGCCAGCAGTGAATTGGGGGACGATGAGCAGTTCTTC.

The chain recombines TRBV9 with TRBJ1-3; D unclear. The V gene lost 0 bases and the J gene lost 2 bases, with 12 bases spanning the gap. Germline V gives CDR1 SGDLS, CDR2 YYNGEE. CDR3 length equals 16 residues. The CDR3 DNA follows: TGTGCCAGCAGCGTAGAACCCCCGACACCTGGAAACACCATATATTTT. Encoded protein: CASSVEPPTPGNTIYF.

The chain recombines TRBV4-3 with TRBJ2-1; D is uncertain. Germline CDR1 reads LGHNA; CDR2 reads YSLEER. The ends were cut back, 0 bases at V and 9 bases at J, with 9 bases in the middle. The CDR3 spans 13 residues. The CDR3 DNA is TGCGCCAGCAGCCAAGATGTGTGGGGTGAGCAGTTCTTC. Translation gives CASSQDVWGEQFF.